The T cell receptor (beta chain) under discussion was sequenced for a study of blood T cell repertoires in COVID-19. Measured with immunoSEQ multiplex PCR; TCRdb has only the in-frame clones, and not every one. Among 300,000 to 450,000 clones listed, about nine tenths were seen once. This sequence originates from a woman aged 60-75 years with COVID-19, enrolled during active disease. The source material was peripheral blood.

CDR3: CASSFDLNRLNTEAFF. The CDR3 nucleotides are TGTGCCAGCAGTTTTGACCTTAACAGGTTGAACACTGAAGCTTTCTTT. V and J are TRBV28 and TRBJ1-1; maybe TRBD1 (5 bases). This CDR3 region has 16 residues. From germline, CDR1 is MDHEN and CDR2 SYDVKM. Deletions cut 3 bases from V and 0 bases from J, with 14 bases between.